A single sample is the source of the 14 T cell receptor beta chains below, sequenced in a study of cytomegalovirus exposure and HLA in healthy donors. Primers included in the PCR were 60 Vbeta and 13 Jbeta primers. Measured with immunoSEQ multiplex PCR; TCRdb has only the in-frame clones, and not every one. The sample comprises some 110,000 clones, about four fifths of which are singletons, and just under 3% rests with the top ten. Sequencing used PBMCs. Receptors were obtained from a woman younger than 35 in good health and CMV-seropositive.

The chain has TRBV5-1 and TRBJ2-7; 12 bases match TRBD2. The CDR3 sequence is 14 residues long. The junction had 8 bases not matched to a gene; V was cut back by 3 bases and J by 10 bases. Germline V lookup: CDR1 SGHRS, CDR2 YFSETQ. CDR3 protein: CASSSNLAGGPQYF. CDR3 coding DNA: TGCGCCAGCAGCTCGAATCTAGCGGGAGGGCCCCAGTACTTC.

V gene TRBV10-3 combines with J gene TRBJ1-2; the match to TRBD1 covers 7 bases. With 1 base clipped from V and 8 bases from J, the junction kept 7 bases outside the gene matches. CDR3 length: 14 amino acids. Germline CDR1 is ENHRY and CDR2 is SYGVKD. CDR3 sequence (DNA): TGTGCCATCAGTGAGTTGACAGGGAGGAAAGGCTACACCTTC. It codes for CAISELTGRKGYTF.

This clone occurred a few times. This rearrangement joins TRBV19 to TRBJ2-7, with D maybe TRBD1 (6 bases). Looked up from germline, CDR1 is LNHDA and CDR2 is SQIVND (reference sequence). The CDR3 runs 15 residues. Trimming left V 4 bases short and J 5 bases short, with 18 bases between. The CDR3 spells CASSTRDTPQDEQYF. CDR3 DNA: TGTGCCAGTAGTACCCGGGACACCCCACAGGACGAGCAGTACTTC.

The chain uses TRBV5-1 and TRBJ1-2; the D gene is possibly TRBD1 (6 bases). The CDR3 is 13 amino acids. Germline V lookup: CDR1 SGHRS, CDR2 YFSETQ. V was clipped by 0 bases and J by 7 bases, with 10 bases between them. CDR3 region: CASSLDRDGGYTF. CDR3 coding DNA: TGCGCCAGCAGCTTGGACAGGGATGGTGGCTACACCTTC. The complete variable domain, with remaining parts taken from reference TRBV5-1 and TRBJ1-2, reads KAGVTQTPRYLIKTRGQQVTLSCSPISGHRSVSWYQQTPGQGLQFLFEYFSETQRNKGNFPGRFSGRQFSNSRSEMNVSTLELGDSALYLCASSLDRDGGYTFGSGTRLTVV.

This clone was picked up one time. The CDR3 bases are TGTGCCACCAGCATTTCGCGCTACGAGCAGTACTTC. This encodes CATSISRYEQYF. The chain combines TRBV15 with TRBJ2-7; D gene uncertain. The CDR3 spans 12 residues. V dropped 4 bases and J dropped 3 bases, with 7 bases sitting between them. Per the germline V gene, CDR1 is LNHNV and CDR2 is YYDKDF (reference sequence).

The V call is TRBV6-1, the J call TRBJ2-1; weak D call: TRBD2 (6 bases). This CDR3 region has 13 residues. Trimming left V 6 bases short and J 9 bases short, with 15 bases between. CDR1 is MNHNS and CDR2 is SASEGT in the germline V gene. Written as DNA, the CDR3 is TGTGCCAGCAGAAACGGACTATTGGGTGAGCAGTTCTTC. Its translation: CASRNGLLGEQFF.

In DNA, the CDR3 is TGCGCCAGCAGCCAAGCCGCCGGGACTAGCGGGGAGCAGTACTTC. This translates into CASSQAAGTSGEQYF. This chain links TRBV4-1 with TRBJ2-7; 12 positions match TRBD2. V lost 1 base to trimming and J lost 7 bases; unmatched junction nucleotides: 5. Germline V gene sequence: CDR1 MGHRA, CDR2 YSYEKL. This CDR3 spans 15 amino acids.

The chain has TRBV27 and TRBJ1-3, with D unclear. This CDR3 comprises 15 residues. Germline values: CDR1 MNHEY, CDR2 SMNVEV (reference sequence). The V end lost 5 bases, the J end lost 6 bases, and 17 bases lay between the germline ends. As DNA, the CDR3 is TGTGCCAGCAGTCGTATTAGCGGCTGGGAAAACACCATATATTTT. This codes for CASSRISGWENTIYF.

The chain combines TRBV28 with TRBJ1-5, with no clear D. V lost 2 bases, J lost 2 bases, and 4 bases lay in between. The CDR3 extends over 13 amino acids. Germline V gene sequence: CDR1 MDHEN, CDR2 SYDVKM. The CDR3 is CASSLLRNQPQHF. CDR3 DNA: TGTGCCAGCAGTTTACTCCGCAATCAGCCCCAGCATTTT.

This rearrangement joins TRBV4-1 to TRBJ2-3, with D possibly being TRBD1 or TRBD2 (6 bases each). The CDR3 loop spans 14 amino acids. Trimming removed 7 bases from V and 4 bases from J, with 15 bases in between. Per the germline V gene, CDR1 is MGHRA and CDR2 is YSYEKL. The DNA of the CDR3 is TGCGCCAGCAACCTAGAGGGGGACTCAGATACGCAGTATTTT. It is translated as CASNLEGDSDTQYF.

This chain connects TRBV6-6 to TRBJ1-4; 7 bases are shared with TRBD1. The CDR3 consists of 14 residues. V gave up 5 bases and J gave up 5 bases; unmatched junction bases: 5. The V gene's germline CDR1 is MNHNY and CDR2 SVGAGI (reference sequence). Here the CDR3 reads CASSTTGTNEKLFF. The CDR3 DNA is TGTGCCAGCAGTACGACAGGGACGAATGAAAAACTGTTTTTT.

The chain has TRBV27 and TRBJ2-1; possible D gene TRBD2, 5 bases. CDR1 MNHEY and CDR2 SMNVEV come from the germline V gene (reference sequence). V was trimmed by 6 bases and J by 10 bases, leaving 13 bases between them. The CDR3 totals 12 residues. CDR3 region: CASSPLGVEQFF. The CDR3 DNA reads as TGTGCCAGCAGCCCCCTCGGGGTCGAGCAGTTCTTC.

This chain uses TRBV6-1 with TRBJ2-7; D is unclear. The CDR3 length is 14 residues. The V gene lost 5 bases and the J gene lost 0 bases, with 11 bases spanning the gap. CDR1 is MNHNS and CDR2 is SASEGT in the germline V gene. DNA of the CDR3: TGTGCCAGCAGTTCCCCCACCAGCTCCTACGAGCAGTACTTC. As protein: CASSSPTSSYEQYF.

The V gene is TRBV28, the J gene TRBJ1-2; weak D call: TRBD1 (6 bases). Between the trimmed V and J ends, which lost 4 bases and 4 bases, there was a span of 10 bases. Per germline, CDR1 MDHEN and CDR2 SYDVKM. The CDR3 is 13 amino acids. The DNA for the CDR3 is TGTGCCAGCAGTTCCACAGGGCTCTATGGCTACACCTTC. Its translation: CASSSTGLYGYTF.